The 10 T cell receptor beta chains given below trace back to one sample, sequenced in a study of identical twins. Using its own MiXCR run on the 5' RACE reads, TCRdb lists one record per CDR3 protein. The profile covers roughly 1,500,000 distinct CDR3 sequences, with 25% to 35% appearing a single time and 0.25% to 0.3% taken by the ten largest. The sample was cord blood. These receptor sequences come from a newborn girl in good health.

V usage is TRBV27 and J usage is TRBJ1-2; D remains unclear. The germline gives CDR1 MNHEY, CDR2 SMNVEV (reference sequence). Trimming took off 0 bases at V and 4 bases at J, with 12 bases between the two ends. CDR3 length: 15 amino acids. This CDR3 reads CASSLSLGRFYGYTF. Written as DNA, the CDR3 is TGTGCCAGCAGTTTATCTCTGGGGAGGTTCTATGGCTACACCTTC.

This chain joins TRBV5-1 and TRBJ2-3; possible D gene TRBD2, 6 bases. The V end was cut by 2 bases, the J end by 4 bases, with 11 bases between. CDR1 and CDR2 (germline): SGHRS, YFSETQ. The CDR3 totals 14 residues. The CDR3 coding sequence is TGCGCCAGCAGCTTTTGGGCGGGGCCAGATACGCAGTATTTT. Translation: CASSFWAGPDTQYF.

There are many counts of this clonotype. This chain uses TRBV12-3 or TRBV12-4 with TRBJ2-5; 7 nucleotides align to TRBD2. Trimming cost V 5 bases and J 2 bases; bases outside gene matches: 5. The CDR3 sequence is 14 residues long. CDR3 sequence (DNA): TGTGCCAGCAGTCTAGGGAGGGTACAAGAGACCCAGTACTTC. It translates to CASSLGRVQETQYF.

The chain uses TRBV6-6 and TRBJ2-1; 13 bases line up with TRBD2. The CDR3 contains 16 residues. Unmatched junction bases numbered 6, after V lost 5 bases and J lost 5 bases. The germline gives CDR1 MNHNY, CDR2 SVGAGI (reference sequence). The CDR3: CASSNGLAGAHNEQFF. For the CDR3, the DNA is TGTGCCAGCAGTAACGGACTAGCGGGGGCCCACAATGAGCAGTTCTTC.

This clonotype was detected a few times. The chain links TRBV9 to TRBJ2-5, with 8 bases lining up with TRBD2. After removal of 4 bases from V and 2 bases from J, the junction contained 7 bases not matched to a gene. The CDR3 is 15 amino acids. CDR1 and CDR2 from the germline V gene are SGDLS and YYNGEE. CDR3 DNA: TGTGCCAGCAGCACTCAAGCGGGGGCTCAAGAGACCCAGTACTTC. Its translation is CASSTQAGAQETQYF.

In its sample, this clonotype was seen a few times. The chain is built from TRBV12-3 or TRBV12-4 and TRBJ2-7; D call uncertain. Trimming cost V 6 bases and J 3 bases, with 15 bases left between them. CDR3 length equals 14 residues. As DNA, the CDR3 is TGTGCCAGCAGCTCCCGCGGACCCTTCTACGAGCAGTACTTC. Protein: CASSSRGPFYEQYF.

The chain's CDR3 is CSAPTTSGANVLTF. The CDR3 DNA sequence: TGCAGTGCCCCGACTACTTCTGGGGCCAACGTCCTGACTTTC. The chain links TRBV20-1 to TRBJ2-6; the D gene is possibly TRBD2 (5 bases). Trimming shortened V by 6 bases and J by 1 base, and 10 bases separated the two germline ends. The CDR3 totals 14 residues. The germline V gene has CDR1 DFQATT and CDR2 SNEGSKA (reference sequence).

In its sample, this clonotype was seen once. This chain links TRBV6-5 with TRBJ1-1; perhaps TRBD1 as D (5 bases). CDR3 length: 15 residues. CDR1 and CDR2 from the germline V gene are MNHEY and SVGAGI. Trimming took off 3 bases at V and 0 bases at J, with 11 bases between the two ends. CDR3 sequence (DNA): TGTGCCAGCAGTTATGGAGGACATATGAACACTGAAGCTTTCTTT. Translating it yields CASSYGGHMNTEAFF.

This sequence joins TRBV29-1 and TRBJ2-1, with 11 bases that match TRBD2. The V and J ends lost 7 bases and 7 bases, in that order; junction bases with no gene match: 15. The CDR3 is 16 amino acids. Germline V gene sequence: CDR1 SQVTM, CDR2 ANQGSEA. The CDR3 is CSAPGASGRRRNEQFF. As DNA, the CDR3 is TGCAGCGCCCCAGGCGCTAGCGGGAGGAGGCGTAATGAGCAGTTCTTC.

As regards this clonotype: Mismatch with germline at one junction end may stem from a read error. The chain couples TRBV14 to TRBJ2-3; D possibly corresponds to TRBD2 (6 bases). Germline CDR1 and CDR2: SGHDN and FVKESK. This CDR3 comprises 14 residues. CDR3 DNA: TGTGCCAGCAGCCGGGGAGGAGGCACAGATACGCGGTATTTT. This sequence encodes CASSRGGGTDTRYF.